Below, 18 T cell receptor beta chains from the same sample are listed, as sequenced in a study of T cell responses to AZD1222 COVID-19 vaccine (dated by TCRdb to about 2021). The library was obtained by the immunoSEQ multiplex PCR assay. TCRdb carries this immuneACCESS record with in-frame sequences only. Its versions omit some clonotypes, under half of them owing to an unresolved V gene in the studies checked, with the rest unexplained. In all, the sample holds 150,000 to 200,000 clones, and 94% of those were seen once. Of the sample, around 0.66% is held by the ten largest clones. The sample's time point label, in plain terms: baseline before first vaccination. This specimen was peripheral blood, taken on day 0 of AZD1222 vaccination. These receptors were taken from an adult in good health.

The chain is built from TRBV3-1 (or the pseudogene TRBV3-2) and TRBJ1-2; tentative D call: TRBD1 (5 bases). Per the germline V gene, CDR1 is LGHDT and CDR2 is YNNKEL (reference sequence). The CDR3 loop spans 15 amino acids. With 0 bases removed from V and 6 bases from J, the gap between germline ends came to 14 bases. CDR3 DNA: TGTGCCAGCAGCCAAGACCCTAGGGTAGGGGATGGCTACACCTTC. Translated: CASSQDPRVGDGYTF.

The chain carries TRBV29-1 and TRBJ2-7, with TRBD2 identical over 7 bases. V was pared by 6 bases and J by 2 bases, with 7 bases of the junction left unmatched. Germline CDR1 and CDR2: SQVTM and ANQGSEA. This CDR3 spans 13 amino acids. The CDR3 loop reads CSVEGLRPYEQYF. CDR3 in DNA: TGCAGCGTCGAGGGACTACGACCCTACGAGCAGTACTTC.

The rearrangement links TRBV19 to TRBJ1-2, with D possibly being TRBD1 (5 bases). The CDR3 runs 13 residues. Germline loops: CDR1 LNHDA, CDR2 SQIVND (reference sequence). Trimming left V 7 bases short and J 3 bases short, with 12 bases between. The CDR3 sequence is CASKYRTDYGYTF. In nucleotides, the CDR3 is TGTGCCAGTAAGTACAGGACGGACTATGGCTACACCTTC.

The rearrangement uses TRBV25-1 and TRBJ2-5; a possible D gene is TRBD2 (6 bases). V dropped 4 bases and J dropped 4 bases, with 19 bases sitting between them. The CDR3 spans 16 residues. CDR1 and CDR2 from the germline V gene are MGHDK and SYGVNS. The CDR3 region is CASSAFGTGELETQYF. In DNA form, the CDR3 reads TGTGCCAGCAGTGCTTTCGGGACGGGGGAGCTAGAGACCCAGTACTTC.

This chain links TRBV2 with TRBJ1-5; D uncertain. V was trimmed by 3 bases and J by 4 bases, leaving 13 bases between them. This CDR3 is 15 amino acids long. CDR1 is SNHLY and CDR2 is FYNNEI in the germline V gene. This CDR3 is CASSDQTTKNQPQHF. The CDR3 DNA reads as TGTGCCAGCAGTGATCAGACCACTAAAAATCAGCCCCAGCATTTT.

The chain is built from TRBV9 and TRBJ1-4, with TRBD1 as a possible D gene (5 bases). The CDR3 length is 16 residues. CDR1 and CDR2 (germline): SGDLS, YYNGEE. Trimming took 2 bases from V and 1 from J, leaving 12 bases between them. The CDR3 DNA is TGTGCCAGCAGCGTTCGGGACCGAAGAACTAATGAAAAACTGTTTTTT. Translation: CASSVRDRRTNEKLFF.

The genes are TRBV4-1 and TRBJ1-2, with D possibly TRBD1 on 6 matching bases. Germline-derived CDR1 and CDR2 are MGHRA and YSYEKL. V gave up 6 bases and J gave up 4 bases, with 24 bases separating them. The CDR3 runs 17 residues. Here the CDR3 reads CASRRSGAHRKGYGYTF. The CDR3 nucleotides read TGCGCCAGCAGAAGATCAGGGGCGCACCGGAAAGGCTATGGCTACACCTTC.

The V and J genes are TRBV18 and TRBJ1-1; the D gene is possibly TRBD1 (5 bases). Trimming left V 2 bases short and J 1 base short, with 8 bases between. In germline, CDR1 is KGHSH, CDR2 LQKENI. CDR3 length equals 14 residues. DNA for the CDR3: TGTGCCAGCTCACCAGGGGCCGAGAACACTGAAGCTTTCTTT. This gives the protein CASSPGAENTEAFF.

The chain joins TRBV3-1 (or the pseudogene TRBV3-2) to TRBJ2-1; no clear D gene. This CDR3 contains 15 residues. V gave up 2 bases and J gave up 0 bases, with 8 bases separating them. In germline, CDR1 is LGHDT, CDR2 YNNKEL (reference sequence). CDR3 region: CASSQSPSSYNEQFF. CDR3 DNA sequence: TGTGCCAGCAGCCAAAGTCCGAGCTCCTACAATGAGCAGTTCTTC.

The V call is TRBV9, the J call TRBJ2-3; 8 bases align to TRBD2. The CDR3 runs to 16 residues. With V trimmed by 0 bases and J by 2 bases, 5 bases remained unmatched. CDR1 is SGDLS and CDR2 is YYNGEE in the germline V gene. CDR3 DNA sequence: TGTGCCAGCAGCGTAGGGGCGGGAGGACTCACAGATACGCAGTATTTT. Translation gives CASSVGAGGLTDTQYF.

This clone has only one observation. The V gene is TRBV11-2, the J gene TRBJ1-6; 12 positions match TRBD1. CDR3 length: 15 amino acids. The V gene's germline CDR1 is SGHAT and CDR2 FQNNGV. Trimming removed 4 bases from V and 9 bases from J; junction bases left unmatched: 4. The CDR3 DNA reads as TGTGCCAGCAGCTCACCGGGACAGGGGGCTTCACCCCTCCACTTT. Encoded protein: CASSSPGQGASPLHF.

A note on this clone: An end of the junction does not agree with germline; a read error may underlie this. The CDR3 nucleotides read TGCGCCAGCAGCCCCAGGGGTTTT. This sequence encodes CASSPRGF. The gene calls are TRBV4-1 and TRBJ1-5, with a weak D call TRBD1 (6 bases). The CDR3 totals 8 residues. Germline loops: CDR1 MGHRA, CDR2 YSYEKL.

The chain uses TRBV9 and TRBJ1-1, with a weak D call TRBD1 (5 bases). The CDR3 totals 16 residues. The germline V gene encodes CDR1 SGDLS and CDR2 YYNGEE. Trimming removed 0 bases at V and 0 bases at J, with 12 bases between. CDR3 coding DNA: TGTGCCAGCAGCGTAGATCCAGGGACTGTGAACACTGAAGCTTTCTTT. This translates into CASSVDPGTVNTEAFF.

The rearrangement joins TRBV6-1 to TRBJ1-5; D gene unclear. The germline V and J ends were trimmed by 1 base and 8 bases, with 3 bases remaining between them. The V gene's germline CDR1 is MNHNS and CDR2 SASEGT. This CDR3 has 11 amino acids. Here the CDR3 DNA reads TGTGCCAGCAGTGAAGGGAAGCCCCAGCATTTT. This encodes CASSEGKPQHF.

The genes are TRBV9 and TRBJ2-3; D is undetermined. Trimming removed 1 base from V and 6 bases from J, with 9 bases in between. The germline V gene has CDR1 SGDLS and CDR2 YYNGEE. This CDR3 has 13 residues. CDR3 sequence: CASSVTVKDTQYF. The DNA of the CDR3 is TGTGCCAGCAGCGTAACTGTAAAGGATACGCAGTATTTT. Based on the CDR3 plus reference TRBV9 and TRBJ2-3, the full variable domain is DSGVTQTPKHLITATGQRVTLRCSPRSGDLSVYWYQQSLDQGLQFLIQYYNGEERAKGNILERFSAQQFPDLHSELNLSSLELGDSALYFCASSVTVKDTQYFGPGTRLTVL.

V and J are TRBV28 and TRBJ1-5, with 7 bases matching TRBD1. With V trimmed by 5 bases and J by 2 bases, 3 bases remained unmatched. The CDR3 has 14 amino acids. Germline V CDR1 and CDR2: MDHEN, SYDVKM. The DNA of the CDR3 is TGTGCCAGCAGTCACACAGGGGGCAATCAGCCCCAGCATTTT. As protein: CASSHTGGNQPQHF.

The chain joins TRBV11-2 to TRBJ1-1, with 10 bases matching TRBD1. The CDR3 is 15 residues long. Germline trimming cut 5 bases from V and 0 bases from J; bases unmatched to any gene: 3. Germline lookup yields CDR1 SGHAT and CDR2 FQNNGV. The CDR3 DNA reads as TGTGCCAGCAGCGCGACAGGGGGCATGAACACTGAAGCTTTCTTT. Translating it yields CASSATGGMNTEAFF. The full variable domain, completed using reference TRBV11-2 and TRBJ1-1, is EAGVAQSPRYKIIEKRQSVAFWCNPISGHATLYWYQQILGQGPKLLIQFQNNGVVDDSQLPKDRFSAERLKGVDSTLKIQPAKLEDSAVYLCASSATGGMNTEAFFGQGTRLTVV.

V is TRBV5-4 and J is TRBJ1-2; D is perhaps TRBD1 (6 bases). CDR3 length: 15 residues. The V gene lost 3 bases and the J gene lost 3 bases, with 15 bases spanning the gap. Germline V lookup: CDR1 SGHNT, CDR2 YYREEE (reference sequence). The CDR3 protein is CASSSEGGLDYGYTF. The CDR3 DNA reads as TGTGCCAGCAGCTCGGAGGGGGGGTTGGACTATGGCTACACCTTC. Combining the CDR3 with reference TRBV5-4 and TRBJ1-2 gives the whole variable domain ETGVTQSPTHLIKTRGQQVTLRCSSQSGHNTVSWYQQALGQGPQFIFQYYREEENGRGNFPPRFSGLQFPNYSSELNVNALELDDSALYLCASSSEGGLDYGYTFGSGTRLTVV.